Following are 9 T cell receptor beta chains from one sample sequenced in a study of cytomegalovirus exposure and HLA in healthy donors. Libraries were prepared by immunoSEQ multiplex PCR; TCRdb keeps only in-frame clonotypes and omits some of them. The sample includes some 170,000 clones, 87% of them seen just once. Source material: PBMCs. Every receptor here comes from a woman in her 30s in good health and CMV-seronegative.

This chain links TRBV4-1 with TRBJ2-1, with a possible D match to TRBD1 (6 bases). CDR3 length equals 13 residues. The germline V and J ends were trimmed by 0 bases and 10 bases, with 10 bases remaining between them. Germline V gene lookup returns CDR1 MGHRA and CDR2 YSYEKL. CDR3 amino acids: CASSQDQGTEQFF. CDR3 DNA: TGCGCCAGCAGCCAAGATCAGGGGACAGAGCAGTTCTTC.

This clone was seen a single time. This sequence joins TRBV5-6 and TRBJ1-1; 7 bases align to TRBD1. CDR1 is SGHDT and CDR2 is YYEEEE in the germline V gene. The V gene end was trimmed by 6 bases and the J gene end by 4 bases; junction bases not matched to a gene: 6. The CDR3 runs to 13 residues. This CDR3 reads CASNDRVSTEAFF. The CDR3 DNA reads as TGTGCCAGCAACGACAGGGTGAGCACTGAAGCTTTCTTT.

The chain joins TRBV30 to TRBJ2-5, with 9 bases identical to TRBD1. This CDR3 is built from 15 residues. J was trimmed by 4 bases and V by 0 bases; bases with no gene match: 6. CDR1 and CDR2 from the germline V gene are GTSNPN and SVGIG (reference sequence). Written as DNA, the CDR3 is TGTGCCTGGAGTGTACAACAGGGGGCGGGAGAGACCCAGTACTTC. This codes for CAWSVQQGAGETQYF.

This chain links TRBV30 with TRBJ2-1; weak D call: TRBD1 (6 bases). V was trimmed by 8 bases and J by 8 bases, leaving 16 bases between them. Germline V gives CDR1 GTSNPN, CDR2 SVGIG (reference sequence). The length of the CDR3 is 12 residues. This chain's CDR3 is CAGRSGVYEQFF. CDR3 nucleotide sequence: TGTGCCGGACGGTCAGGGGTCTATGAGCAGTTCTTC.

The chain recombines TRBV5-6 with TRBJ2-3; TRBD1 agrees at 12 bases. The trim removed 5 bases at V and 2 bases at J, leaving 15 bases unmatched. The V gene's germline CDR1 is SGHDT and CDR2 YYEEEE. The length of the CDR3 is 19 residues. The CDR3 DNA reads as TGTGCCAGCAGTACCGGGACAGGGGGCCTACTACCCCCCACAGATACGCAGTATTTT. Translated: CASSTGTGGLLPPTDTQYF.

This clone was seen only once. The CDR3 DNA sequence: TGCGCCAGCAGCCCGCGGAAATCAGGGACAGGGCAGGCCTATGGCTACACCTTC. Protein sequence: CASSPRKSGTGQAYGYTF. The rearrangement links TRBV4-1 to TRBJ1-2; 9 bases are a match to TRBD1. Germline CDR1 MGHRA, CDR2 YSYEKL. There are 18 residues in the CDR3. V shed 4 bases and J 4 bases; nucleotides not matched to a gene: 16.

The chain links TRBV6-1 to TRBJ1-1, with D possibly being TRBD1 (5 bases). CDR1 and CDR2 (germline): MNHNS, SASEGT. This CDR3 spans 14 amino acids. Trimming took 8 bases from V and 3 from J, leaving 16 bases between them. The CDR3 region is CASCLQGGDTEAFF. The CDR3, as DNA: TGTGCCAGCTGCCTTCAGGGTGGGGACACTGAAGCTTTCTTT.

V and J are TRBV6-5 and TRBJ1-1; 7 nucleotides match TRBD1. CDR3 length: 15 amino acids. Germline trimming cut 4 bases from V and 1 base from J; bases unmatched to any gene: 6. Germline V gene data show CDR1 as MNHEY and CDR2 as SVGAGI. CDR3: CASSSLDRTNTEAFF. CDR3 in DNA: TGTGCCAGCAGTTCCCTGGACAGGACGAACACTGAAGCTTTCTTT.

The chain is built from TRBV7-6 and TRBJ2-1; maybe TRBD1 (5 bases). Germline values: CDR1 SGHVS, CDR2 FNYEAQ. V lost 5 bases to trimming and J lost 6 bases, with 17 bases between them. This CDR3 contains 15 residues. The CDR3 coding sequence is TGTGCCAGCAGCGCCCCTAGGGGCGTAGGCAATGAGCAGTTCTTC. It is translated as CASSAPRGVGNEQFF. The complete variable domain, with remaining parts taken from reference TRBV7-6 and TRBJ2-1, reads GAGVSQSPRYKVTKRGQDVALRCDPISGHVSLYWYRQALGQGPEFLTYFNYEAQQDKSGLPNDRFSAERPEGSISTLTIQRTEQRDSAMYRCASSAPRGVGNEQFFGPGTRLTVL.